The 4 T cell receptor beta chains below all came from one sample that was sequenced in a study of cytomegalovirus exposure and HLA in healthy donors. PCR employed 60 Vbeta and 13 Jbeta primers. TCRdb keeps only in-frame clones here, not all; method: immunoSEQ multiplex PCR. In the table there are approximately 170,000 clones, approximately 80% of which are singletons. The sample comprised PBMCs. These receptors were obtained from a male donor in good health and CMV-seronegative.

The J gene is TRBJ2-1, the V gene TRBV7-2; possible D gene TRBD2, 5 bases. V dropped 5 bases and J dropped 7 bases, with 12 bases sitting between them. Germline values: CDR1 SGHTA, CDR2 FQGNSA. The CDR3 is 13 residues long. CDR3 residues: CASSPQPGNEQFF. Here the CDR3 DNA reads TGTGCCAGCAGCCCGCAGCCGGGGAATGAGCAGTTCTTC.

This clone was seen only a few times. This sequence joins TRBV6-5 and TRBJ2-6; TRBD1 agrees at 7 bases. Trimming took 6 bases from V and 0 from J; bases not matched to a gene: 2. This CDR3 has 15 residues. Germline V lookup: CDR1 MNHEY, CDR2 SVGAGI. CDR3 amino acids: CASRSGGSGANVLTF. The CDR3 DNA follows: TGTGCCAGCAGATCAGGGGGCTCTGGGGCCAACGTCCTGACTTTC.

The chain recombines TRBV27 with TRBJ1-6, with TRBD1 matching over 10 bases. Germline V gene data show CDR1 as MNHEY and CDR2 as SMNVEV (reference sequence). This CDR3 spans 20 amino acids. Unmatched junction bases numbered 14, after V lost 6 bases and J lost 0 bases. CDR3 sequence (DNA): TGTGCCAGCAGCCAGAACCGACAGGGGGCATTCTTCTCCTATAATTCACCCCTCCACTTT. It yields the protein CASSQNRQGAFFSYNSPLHF.

This clone was counted a few times. This chain uses TRBV6-1 with TRBJ1-4; 9 nucleotides align to TRBD1. The junction had 10 bases not matched to a gene; V was cut back by 6 bases and J by 8 bases. The CDR3 consists of 15 residues. The germline V gene encodes CDR1 MNHNS and CDR2 SASEGT. DNA of the CDR3: TGTGCCAGCAGACCTGGACAGGGGATAACGGAAAAACTGTTTTTT. It yields the protein CASRPGQGITEKLFF.